This T cell receptor beta chain is from a study of human T cells and chemical hapten exposure. This CDR3 has 12 amino acids. Per germline, CDR1 SNHLY and CDR2 FYNNEI. Comments on this clonotype: One junction end does not reproduce the germline sequence, and a read error may be involved.

TCRdb reanalysed the RACE reads using MiXCR and keeps one entry per CDR3 protein. The sample gives about 84,000 distinct CDR3 sequences, 11% of which show up once; under 4.5% is in the top ten. This sample's time point: patch test 3, about 24 weeks after DPC sensitization. The treatment denotes: therapeutic diphenylcyclopropenone sensitization with weekly scalp DPC. The rearrangement uses TRBV2 and TRBJ2-7; D unclear. This clonotype was obtained from a woman between 50 and 59 years old with alopecia areata. Some clones in this sample may be carry-over from other donors' samples. The source was whole blood, collected in connection with sensitization to the hapten diphenylcyclopropenone (DPC). The CDR3 DNA reads as TGTGCCAGCAGTTGGGCTCCCTACGTGCAGTACTTC. The encoded protein is CASSWAPYVQYF.